Shown below are 17 T cell receptor beta chains from a single sample sequenced in a study of OX40 agonist ivuxolimab in advanced cancers. Profiled with immunoSEQ multiplex PCR; TCRdb holds only in-frame clones, not every one. In the table there are 15,000 to 25,000 clones, 75% to 85% of which are singletons. Sequencing used CD4+ or CD8+ T cells sorted from blood, obtained in a trial of the OX40 agonist ivuxolimab. The receptors stem from an adult with an advanced solid tumor such as melanoma, head and neck, liver or kidney cancer.

DNA of the CDR3: TGTGCCAGCAGGCCCCGGGGGGCCGCTGAAGCTTTCTTT. This gives the protein CASRPRGAAEAFF. The chain joins TRBV13 to TRBJ1-1, with a tentative D call TRBD1 (6 bases). Germline CDR1 PRHDT, CDR2 FYEKMQ (reference sequence). V lost 6 bases and J lost 6, with 14 bases in between. This CDR3 has 13 amino acids.

In this sample, this clone is large. The chain is built from TRBV10-3 and TRBJ2-3; 10 bases are shared with TRBD2. CDR1 is ENHRY and CDR2 is SYGVKD in the germline V gene. The length of the CDR3 is 17 residues. The junction had 10 bases not matched to a gene; V was cut back by 1 base and J by 6 bases. The CDR3 sequence is CAISEWPSGGGEDTQYF. Written as DNA, the CDR3 is TGTGCCATCAGTGAGTGGCCTAGCGGGGGAGGAGAGGATACGCAGTATTTT.

The chain combines TRBV4-2 with TRBJ1-4, with 9 positions matching TRBD1. The germline V gene encodes CDR1 LGHNA and CDR2 YNFKEQ. The CDR3 length is 16 residues. The V and J ends lost 1 base and 7 bases, in that order; junction bases with no gene match: 7. DNA for the CDR3: TGTGCCAGCAGCCAAGGTCTGGACAGGGGATCTGAAAAACTGTTTTTT. It codes for CASSQGLDRGSEKLFF.

J is TRBJ2-3 and V is TRBV2; perhaps D is TRBD1 or TRBD2 (5 bases each). Germline V CDR1 and CDR2: SNHLY, FYNNEI. Trimming removed 3 bases at V and 3 bases at J, with 16 bases between. This CDR3 comprises 16 residues. The CDR3: CASSEFWGPATDTQYF. The CDR3 DNA reads TGTGCCAGCAGTGAGTTTTGGGGACCGGCGACAGATACGCAGTATTTT.

The chain links TRBV28 to TRBJ1-3, with TRBD1 matching over 9 bases. This CDR3 has 15 amino acids. V dropped 6 bases and J dropped 2; count of bases not matched to a gene: 5. Germline lookup yields CDR1 MDHEN and CDR2 SYDVKM. CDR3 in amino acids: CASRRDRATGNTIYF. The CDR3 bases are TGTGCCAGCAGACGGGACAGGGCCACTGGAAACACCATATATTTT.

Only one count was recorded for this clone. The rearrangement joins TRBV12-5 to TRBJ2-7; D not certain. Germline CDR1 is LGHNT and CDR2 is FRNRAP. The V end lost 0 bases, the J end lost 3 bases, and 9 bases lay between the germline ends. The CDR3 runs 14 residues. DNA of the CDR3: TGTGCTAGTGGTTTGGTCCACGTGAACTACGAGCAGTACTTC. It codes for CASGLVHVNYEQYF.

V usage is TRBV29-1 and J usage is TRBJ1-2; 9 bases agree with TRBD1. V trimming: 3 bases; J trimming: 3 bases; junction bases outside the gene matches: 2. The CDR3 has 13 amino acids. The germline CDR1 and CDR2 sequences are SQVTM and ANQGSEA. CDR3 sequence reads: CSVERDRDYGYTF. The CDR3 nucleotides read TGCAGCGTTGAGCGGGACAGGGACTATGGCTACACCTTC.

The V call is TRBV11-2, the J call TRBJ2-1, with 10 nucleotides matching TRBD1. V lost 5 bases and J lost 5; bases outside the gene matches: 3. The V gene's germline CDR1 is SGHAT and CDR2 FQNNGV. CDR3 size: 14 residues. The CDR3 sequence is CASSRQGADNEQFF. The DNA of the CDR3 is TGTGCCAGCAGCAGACAGGGGGCTGACAATGAGCAGTTCTTC.

The chain employs TRBV6-5 and TRBJ2-7; 12 nucleotides agree with TRBD2. With 6 bases clipped from V and 4 bases from J, the junction kept 4 bases outside the gene matches. From germline, CDR1 is MNHEY and CDR2 SVGAGI. This CDR3 has 14 residues. The CDR3 DNA reads TGTGCCAGCAGATACGGGACTAGCGGGTACGAGCAGTACTTC. Translated, it gives CASRYGTSGYEQYF.

The genes are TRBV4-3 and TRBJ1-1; 9 positions agree with TRBD1. Germline CDR1 reads LGHNA; CDR2 reads YSLEER. V was pared by 0 bases and J by 5 bases, with 7 bases of the junction left unmatched. The CDR3 spans 16 residues. The CDR3 nucleotides are TGCGCCAGCAGCCAAGAGCACAGGGGGCGATCTACTGAAGCTTTCTTT. Translated: CASSQEHRGRSTEAFF.

This clone was seen many times. The chain recombines TRBV19 with TRBJ1-2; D gene unclear. CDR3 length: 13 amino acids. Per germline, CDR1 LNHDA and CDR2 SQIVND (reference sequence). The germline V and J ends were trimmed by 6 bases and 1 base, with 9 bases remaining between them. The CDR3 bases are TGTGCCAGTAGATCGGCGTTTAACTATGGCTACACCTTC. Protein sequence: CASRSAFNYGYTF.

There are a few counts of this clone. In the same sample, other DNA sequences code for this CDR3. This chain uses TRBV4-1 with TRBJ2-3; TRBD2 aligns across 9 bases. The V and J ends lost 0 bases and 3 bases, in that order; junction bases with no gene match: 4. The CDR3 has 16 residues. Germline V CDR1 and CDR2: MGHRA, YSYEKL. CDR3 sequence reads: CASSQEGLAGTDTQYF. CDR3 sequence (DNA): TGCGCCAGCAGCCAAGAGGGTCTAGCGGGGACAGATACGCAGTATTTT.

The gene calls are TRBV9 and TRBJ2-2; D gene ambiguous. The germline gives CDR1 SGDLS, CDR2 YYNGEE. This CDR3 is built from 16 residues. Trimming took off 0 bases at V and 5 bases at J, with 14 bases between the two ends. The CDR3 nucleotides are TGTGCCAGCAGCGTAGATCTAGGCGGTGGAACCGGGGAGCTGTTTTTT. Protein sequence: CASSVDLGGGTGELFF.

The chain employs TRBV7-2 and TRBJ2-7, with D maybe TRBD2 (5 bases). Trimming removed 2 bases from V and 0 bases from J, with 11 bases in between. Looked up from germline, CDR1 is SGHTA and CDR2 is FQGNSA. The CDR3 extends over 15 amino acids. The CDR3: CASSLSGTSSYEQYF. The CDR3 DNA is TGTGCCAGCAGCTTAAGCGGAACTTCCTCCTACGAGCAGTACTTC.

Only one count was recorded for this clone. V gene TRBV2 combines with J gene TRBJ1-6, with D unresolved. The CDR3 has 16 amino acids. The ends were cut back, 1 base at V and 5 bases at J, with 12 bases in the middle. CDR1 is SNHLY and CDR2 is FYNNEI in the germline V gene. The CDR3 nucleotides are TGTGCCAGCAGTGAAGAGGGCTTCAATAATAATTCACCCCTCCACTTT. Its translation is CASSEEGFNNNSPLHF.

CDR3 nucleotide sequence: TGTGCCAGCAGCCCCCTCGGGCAGGGAGCCTACGAGCAGTACTTC. This sequence encodes CASSPLGQGAYEQYF. The chain joins TRBV7-9 to TRBJ2-7; D assignment may be TRBD1 or TRBD2 (5 bases each). The length of the CDR3 is 15 residues. Germline CDR1 SEHNR, CDR2 FQNEAQ (reference sequence). Trimming pared 5 bases from V and 2 bases from J, leaving 16 bases between.

This rearrangement joins TRBV9 to TRBJ1-2; a possible D gene is TRBD1 (5 bases). Trimming removed 0 bases at V and 4 bases at J, with 10 bases between. Germline V CDR1 and CDR2: SGDLS, YYNGEE. This CDR3 has 14 amino acids. The CDR3: CASSVEAGFYGYTF. CDR3 sequence (DNA): TGTGCCAGCAGCGTAGAGGCAGGGTTCTATGGCTACACCTTC.